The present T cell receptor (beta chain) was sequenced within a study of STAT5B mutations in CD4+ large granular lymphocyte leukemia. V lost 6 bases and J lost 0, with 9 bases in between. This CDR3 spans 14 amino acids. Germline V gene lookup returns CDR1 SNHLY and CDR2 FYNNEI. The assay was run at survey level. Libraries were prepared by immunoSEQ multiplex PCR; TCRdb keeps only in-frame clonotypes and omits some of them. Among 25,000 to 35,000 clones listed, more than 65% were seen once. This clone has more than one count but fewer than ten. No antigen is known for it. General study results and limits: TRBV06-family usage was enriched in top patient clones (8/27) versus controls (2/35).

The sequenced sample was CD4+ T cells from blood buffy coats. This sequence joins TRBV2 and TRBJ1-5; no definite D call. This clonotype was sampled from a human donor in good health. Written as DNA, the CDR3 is TGTGCCAGCAGAGACCCCAGTAGCAATCAGCCCCAGCATTTT. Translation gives CASRDPSSNQPQHF.